This passage covers 30 T cell receptor beta chains from one sample sequenced in a study of shared clonotypes between healthy human individuals. TCRdb's copy holds only in-frame clones and misses some; the assay was immunoSEQ multiplex PCR. The sample consists of some 2.1 million clones, around 95% of them appearing once. CD8 cells classed as naive were CD45RO-negative and positively selected for CCR7, excluding terminally differentiated effector memory CD45RA+ cells. Sequencing was performed on naive CD8+ T cells from PBMCs. These receptors came from a man aged 18-30 years in good health. Some clones in this sample may be carry-over from other donors' samples.

As DNA, the CDR3 is TGTGCCAGTAGTATAGACGGGTGGGACAGGGGCGATGAGCAGTTCTTC. This translates into CASSIDGWDRGDEQFF. The chain joins TRBV19 to TRBJ2-1, with 10 bases that match TRBD1. Trimming cost V 0 bases and J 8 bases; bases outside gene matches: 7. Germline loops: CDR1 LNHDA, CDR2 SQIVND (reference sequence). The CDR3 has 16 residues.

This clone was detected only a few times. This specimen includes other DNA sequences encoding the same CDR3. The chain is built from TRBV5-1 and TRBJ1-1; D is ambiguous. V was cut by 0 bases and J by 8 bases, with 5 bases left in between. The CDR3 loop spans 11 amino acids. Germline assignment: CDR1 SGHRS and CDR2 YFSETQ. The CDR3 spells CASSLEGEAFF. CDR3 sequence (DNA): TGCGCCAGCAGCTTGGAGGGAGAAGCTTTCTTT.

The chain employs TRBV19 and TRBJ2-2; 7 bases are shared with TRBD2. The J segment lost 6 bases and the V segment lost 6 bases, leaving 13 bases of the junction unmatched. CDR3 length equals 16 residues. Germline CDR1 LNHDA, CDR2 SQIVND (reference sequence). In DNA form, the CDR3 reads TGTGCCAGTAGCGCCCGGGGGGAGGGCCCCCCCGGGGAGCTGTTTTTT. Protein product: CASSARGEGPPGELFF. Full variable domain (remainder filled in from reference TRBV19 and TRBJ2-2): DGGITQSPKYLFRKEGQNVTLSCEQNLNHDAMYWYRQDPGQGLRLIYYSQIVNDFQKGDIAEGYSVSREKKESFPLTVTSAQKNPTAFYLCASSARGEGPPGELFFGEGSRLTVL.

This clone was found once. V usage is TRBV14 and J usage is TRBJ2-7, with D uncertain. Deletions cut 11 bases from V and 4 bases from J, with 9 bases between. This CDR3 contains 10 residues. Germline V CDR1 and CDR2: SGHDN, FVKESK. The CDR3, as DNA: TGTGCCCTTGTAAATTACGAGCAGTACTTC. Translation: CALVNYEQYF.

Here the CDR3 reads CASSLAGQAVHTEAFF. For the CDR3, the DNA is TGTGCCAGCAGCTTAGCGGGACAGGCGGTTCACACTGAAGCTTTCTTT. The chain couples TRBV7-9 to TRBJ1-1, with 8 nucleotides matching TRBD1. Per germline, CDR1 SEHNR and CDR2 FQNEAQ (reference sequence). The CDR3 is 16 amino acids. The ends lost 0 bases at V and 3 bases at J; junction bases unmatched: 6.

This rearrangement joins TRBV19 to TRBJ2-7; the match to TRBD2 covers 12 bases. With V trimmed by 3 bases and J by 5 bases, 14 bases remained unmatched. This CDR3 contains 18 residues. CDR1 LNHDA and CDR2 SQIVND come from the germline V gene (reference sequence). CDR3 nucleotide sequence: TGTGCCAGTAGTATGGACCCCACCTCTAGCGGGAGGGTCCACGAGCAGTACTTC. This gives the protein CASSMDPTSSGRVHEQYF.

This clone was counted only a few times. This chain joins TRBV21-1 and TRBJ1-4. TRBV21-1 is listed as a pseudogene. The CDR3 runs 15 residues. For the CDR3, the DNA is TGTGCCAGCAGCACCTTGGGACGACGTGGTGAAAAACTGTTTTTT. This translates into CASSTLGRRGEKLFF.

This clone was picked up one time. The chain links TRBV28 to TRBJ2-6, with D perhaps TRBD1 (6 bases). The CDR3 is 18 amino acids. The germline gives CDR1 MDHEN, CDR2 SYDVKM. V shed 6 bases and J shed 2 bases, with 20 bases lying between them. The CDR3 is CASSPLGTTRPGANVLTF. CDR3 in DNA: TGTGCCAGCAGCCCCCTCGGGACAACTAGACCTGGGGCCAACGTCCTGACTTTC.

V gene TRBV5-5 combines with J gene TRBJ2-1; 11 bases are a match to TRBD1. Per the germline V gene, CDR1 is SGHKS and CDR2 is YYEKEE (reference sequence). This CDR3 is 15 amino acids long. The junction had 6 bases not matched to a gene; V was cut back by 3 bases and J by 7 bases. The DNA of the CDR3 is TGTGCCAGCAGCTCGGTTCGGGACAGGGGGAATGAGCAGTTCTTC. Residues: CASSSVRDRGNEQFF.

This chain uses TRBV7-9 with TRBJ2-7; 9 bases are shared with TRBD2. The trim removed 2 bases at V and 2 bases at J, leaving 7 bases unmatched. Germline loops: CDR1 SEHNR, CDR2 FQNEAQ (reference sequence). This CDR3 is 16 amino acids long. The CDR3 protein is CASSLSVPSGTYEQYF. CDR3 DNA: TGTGCCAGCAGCTTATCCGTGCCTAGCGGGACCTACGAGCAGTACTTC.

The chain combines TRBV15 with TRBJ2-3; D tentatively fits TRBD1 or TRBD2 (6 bases each). The CDR3 length is 14 residues. The V and J ends lost 8 bases and 0 bases respectively, with 12 bases between them. In germline, CDR1 is LNHNV, CDR2 YYDKDF (reference sequence). CDR3 region: CATQGGISTDTQYF. The DNA of the CDR3 is TGTGCCACCCAAGGGGGGATAAGCACAGATACGCAGTATTTT.

V usage is TRBV7-2 and J usage is TRBJ2-3; 7 bases map to TRBD2. CDR1 is SGHTA and CDR2 is FQGNSA in the germline V gene. This CDR3 is 15 amino acids long. The V and J ends lost 2 bases and 4 bases, in that order; junction bases with no gene match: 6. The CDR3 DNA reads as TGTGCCAGCAGCTTACTGGGCGGGAGCTCAGATACGCAGTATTTT. It encodes CASSLLGGSSDTQYF. Variable domain in full (rest from reference TRBV7-2 and TRBJ2-3): GAGVSQSPSNKVTEKGKDVELRCDPISGHTALYWYRQSLGQGLEFLIYFQGNSAPDKSGLPSDRFSAERTGGSVSTLTIQRTQQEDSAVYLCASSLLGGSSDTQYFGPGTRLTVL.

The J gene is TRBJ1-3, the V gene TRBV7-7; no definite D call. Germline V gene lookup returns CDR1 SSHAT and CDR2 FNYEAQ (reference sequence). The CDR3 runs to 12 residues. With 6 bases removed from V and 1 base from J, the gap between germline ends came to 4 bases. The CDR3 is CASRGSGNTIYF. The CDR3 nucleotides are TGTGCCAGCAGGGGTTCTGGAAACACCATATATTTT.

The chain joins TRBV7-9 to TRBJ2-7; a possible D gene is TRBD1 (5 bases). Germline-derived CDR1 and CDR2 are SEHNR and FQNEAQ (reference sequence). V shed 7 bases and J shed 8 bases, with 18 bases lying between them. CDR3 size: 13 residues. The chain's CDR3 is CASTGRVPTKQYF. The CDR3 DNA is TGTGCCAGCACGGGCAGGGTACCTACGAAGCAGTACTTC.

The genes are TRBV28 and TRBJ1-1; D might be TRBD1 (6 bases). Trimming took 3 bases from V and 0 from J, leaving 17 bases between them. The CDR3 has 17 residues. Germline lookup yields CDR1 MDHEN and CDR2 SYDVKM. DNA for the CDR3: TGTGCCAGCAGTTTGGGCTGGGGGCATTCCCTGAACACTGAAGCTTTCTTT. It translates to CASSLGWGHSLNTEAFF.

This clone has just one count. The chain links TRBV29-1 to TRBJ1-2, with D possibly TRBD1 on 6 matching bases. The CDR3 sequence is 12 residues long. Germline V gene data show CDR1 as SQVTM and CDR2 as ANQGSEA. V dropped 4 bases and J dropped 12 bases, with 18 bases sitting between them. CDR3 DNA sequence: TGCAGCGTTGGAGGGGGACCGCCCGAGGACACCTTC. This gives the protein CSVGGGPPEDTF.

The chain joins TRBV4-1 to TRBJ2-5; the D is unclear. The length of the CDR3 is 12 residues. The V end was cut by 4 bases, the J end by 7 bases, with 10 bases between. CDR1 and CDR2 (germline): MGHRA, YSYEKL. CDR3: CASSPPLGTQYF. The CDR3 DNA follows: TGCGCCAGCAGCCCGCCTTTAGGGACCCAGTACTTC.

The chain has TRBV21-1 and TRBJ2-3; whether TRBD1, the table's D call, matches the DNA was not checked. TRBV21-1 is noted as a pseudogene. This CDR3 is built from 15 residues. The CDR3 loop reads CASSKGDRGTDTQYF. The DNA of the CDR3 is TGTGCCAGCAGCAAAGGAGACAGGGGCACAGATACGCAGTATTTT.

This chain joins TRBV7-9 and TRBJ2-1, with D perhaps TRBD1 (5 bases). V shed 4 bases and J shed 8 bases, with 15 bases lying between them. The CDR3 length is 14 residues. From germline, CDR1 is SEHNR and CDR2 FQNEAQ (reference sequence). The CDR3 reads CASSSSTVLDEQFF. The CDR3 DNA is TGTGCCAGCAGCTCCTCGACAGTTTTAGATGAGCAGTTCTTC.

This clone occurred once. The J gene is TRBJ2-1, the V gene TRBV27, with 9 bases that match TRBD1. The CDR3 runs 16 residues. Germline V gene data show CDR1 as MNHEY and CDR2 as SMNVEV (reference sequence). Losses at the gene ends were 5 bases for V and 0 bases for J; bases not matched to a gene: 5. The CDR3 reads CASSLQGAFSYNEQFF. The CDR3 DNA reads as TGTGCCAGCAGTCTACAGGGGGCCTTCTCCTACAATGAGCAGTTCTTC.

The V gene is TRBV11-2, the J gene TRBJ2-2; a weak D match, TRBD1 (5 bases). The CDR3 runs 14 residues. CDR1 is SGHAT, CDR2 FQNNGV, per germline. Trimming pared 3 bases from V and 6 bases from J, leaving 11 bases between. The CDR3 nucleotides read TGTGCCAGCAGCTTCAGGGAAGGAGCCGGGGAGCTGTTTTTT. Translated: CASSFREGAGELFF.

The V and J genes are TRBV7-9 and TRBJ2-7; D uncertain. Trimming removed 3 bases at V and 6 bases at J, with 9 bases between. Germline values: CDR1 SEHNR, CDR2 FQNEAQ (reference sequence). This CDR3 region has 12 residues. The CDR3 coding sequence is TGTGCCAGCAGCTTCGTATCGGGCGAGCAGTACTTC. Translated, it gives CASSFVSGEQYF. The full variable domain, its missing parts supplied by reference TRBV7-9 and TRBJ2-7, is DTGVSQNPRHKITKRGQNVTFRCDPISEHNRLYWYRQTLGQGPEFLTYFQNEAQLEKSRLLSDRFSAERPKGSFSTLEIQRTEQGDSAMYLCASSFVSGEQYFGPGTRLTVT.

The V gene is TRBV28, the J gene TRBJ2-4, with TRBD1 matching 8 bases. Trimming took 5 bases from V and 0 from J; bases not matched to a gene: 9. The CDR3 is made up of 17 amino acids. Germline CDR1 is MDHEN and CDR2 is SYDVKM. The CDR3 DNA reads as TGTGCCAGCAGTCCCGACCTCGACAGGGGAGCCAAAAACATTCAGTACTTC. Translating it yields CASSPDLDRGAKNIQYF.

The rearrangement uses TRBV11-2 and TRBJ1-5; D perhaps matches TRBD1 (5 bases). V lost 0 bases, J lost 1 base, and 10 bases lay in between. Germline V gene data show CDR1 as SGHAT and CDR2 as FQNNGV. This CDR3 region has 16 residues. The CDR3 nucleotides are TGTGCCAGCAGCTTAGAGTACGGGGGGAGCAATCAGCCCCAGCATTTT. It translates to CASSLEYGGSNQPQHF.

The genes are TRBV4-1 and TRBJ2-1; D tentatively fits TRBD1 or TRBD2 (5 bases each). V was clipped by 6 bases and J by 8 bases, with 20 bases between them. Looked up from germline, CDR1 is MGHRA and CDR2 is YSYEKL. CDR3 length equals 15 residues. The CDR3 reads CASRRRAQGADEQFF. In DNA form, the CDR3 reads TGCGCCAGCAGACGGCGGGCTCAAGGGGCAGATGAGCAGTTCTTC.

The chain has TRBV27 and TRBJ2-1, with 11 bases lining up with TRBD2. This CDR3 contains 16 residues. CDR1 is MNHEY, CDR2 SMNVEV, per germline (reference sequence). Trimming cost V 3 bases and J 6 bases; bases outside gene matches: 7. In DNA, the CDR3 is TGTGCCAGCAGTTTCCCTACTAGCGGGAGTGGCAATGAGCAGTTCTTC. Translated, it gives CASSFPTSGSGNEQFF.

The V gene is TRBV30, the J gene TRBJ2-7; D could derive from TRBD1 or TRBD2 (7 bases each). Germline V gene lookup returns CDR1 GTSNPN and CDR2 SVGIG (reference sequence). The V gene lost 2 bases and the J gene lost 4 bases, with 21 bases spanning the gap. The CDR3 consists of 16 residues. The CDR3 nucleotides are TGTGCCTGGAGTCCCAGGGGGGGGGTTAACCCTTACGAGCAGTACTTC. Translated: CAWSPRGGVNPYEQYF.

With regard to this clone: This sample also contains other DNA sequences that code for the same CDR3. The V and J genes are TRBV27 and TRBJ2-7; D perhaps matches TRBD1 (6 bases). The CDR3 runs 14 residues. The germline CDR1 and CDR2 sequences are MNHEY and SMNVEV (reference sequence). Trimming pared 5 bases from V and 0 bases from J, leaving 11 bases between. Written as DNA, the CDR3 is TGTGCCAGCAGTCTAACACAGGGCTCCTACGAGCAGTACTTC. Its protein product is CASSLTQGSYEQYF.

The chain recombines TRBV5-6 with TRBJ2-1; D may be TRBD2 (6 bases). Germline values: CDR1 SGHDT, CDR2 YYEEEE. The CDR3 runs to 17 residues. V was cut by 0 bases and J by 4 bases, with 17 bases left in between. The chain's CDR3 is CASSLETSLEEYNEQFF. CDR3 in DNA: TGTGCCAGCAGCTTGGAAACTAGCTTAGAGGAATACAATGAGCAGTTCTTC. Combining the CDR3 with reference TRBV5-6 and TRBJ2-1 gives the whole variable domain DAGVTQSPTHLIKTRGQQVTLRCSPKSGHDTVSWYQQALGQGPQFIFQYYEEEERQRGNFPDRFSGHQFPNYSSELNVNALLLGDSALYLCASSLETSLEEYNEQFFGPGTRLTVL.

V usage is TRBV28 and J usage is TRBJ1-1; D may be TRBD1 (5 bases). The CDR3 sequence is 13 residues long. Trimming took off 3 bases at V and 3 bases at J, with 8 bases between the two ends. Germline V gene lookup returns CDR1 MDHEN and CDR2 SYDVKM. CDR3 loop: CASSFTGDTEAFF. CDR3 in DNA: TGTGCCAGCAGTTTTACGGGGGACACTGAAGCTTTCTTT.